Listed here are 26 T cell receptor beta chains from one sample, sequenced in a study of shared clonotypes between healthy human individuals. Assay used: immunoSEQ multiplex PCR; TCRdb lists only in-frame clones, some missing. The sample has around 2.1 million clones, around 93% seen once. The naive CD8 fraction comprised CD45RO-negative cells positively selected for CCR7 and excluded terminally differentiated effector memory CD45RA+ cells. Sequences were obtained from naive CD8+ T cells from PBMCs. The receptors were sampled from a young man in good health. Some clones in this sample may be carry-over from other donors' samples.

The rearrangement joins TRBV27 to TRBJ1-1, with TRBD1 as a possible D gene (5 bases). V was clipped by 0 bases and J by 5 bases, with 7 bases between them. Germline V gene sequence: CDR1 MNHEY, CDR2 SMNVEV (reference sequence). CDR3 length: 13 amino acids. CDR3 region: CASSLSGRTEAFF. CDR3 in DNA: TGTGCCAGCAGTTTATCGGGACGGACTGAAGCTTTCTTT.

The chain uses TRBV5-6 and TRBJ2-7, with 9 bases lining up with TRBD1. The length of the CDR3 is 14 residues. V shed 6 bases, J shed 0 bases, and the junction held 4 bases outside the gene matches. CDR1 and CDR2 from the germline V gene are SGHDT and YYEEEE. The DNA of the CDR3 is TGTGCCAGCAAAGGGACAGGGAGCTCCTACGAGCAGTACTTC. It translates to CASKGTGSSYEQYF.

The V gene is TRBV6-6, the J gene TRBJ1-2, with TRBD1 matching 7 bases. V lost 6 bases and J lost 8; bases outside the gene matches: 12. The CDR3 has 14 residues. CDR1 is MNHNY, CDR2 SVGAGI, per germline (reference sequence). Written as DNA, the CDR3 is TGTGCCAGCAGCCCCCCGACAGGGCTTCTAGGCTACACCTTC. Its translation is CASSPPTGLLGYTF.

The chain has TRBV27 and TRBJ1-5; no clear D. V shed 5 bases and J shed 0 bases, with 17 bases lying between them. In germline, CDR1 is MNHEY, CDR2 SMNVEV (reference sequence). The CDR3 consists of 17 residues. CDR3 in DNA: TGTGCCAGCAGTCCTTTGGGATGGGAATATAGCAATCAGCCCCAGCATTTT. It codes for CASSPLGWEYSNQPQHF.

The rearrangement links TRBV13 to TRBJ2-7, with D possibly TRBD2 on 5 matching bases. Germline-derived CDR1 and CDR2 are PRHDT and FYEKMQ (reference sequence). V was cut by 5 bases and J by 2 bases, with 13 bases left in between. The length of the CDR3 is 14 residues. DNA of the CDR3: TGTGCCAGCAGCGCGGACTCCAGACCCTACGAGCAGTACTTC. Amino acid sequence: CASSADSRPYEQYF.

This clone is a singleton in its sample. Other nucleotide sequences in the sample specify the same CDR3. The rearrangement links TRBV27 to TRBJ1-2; 10 positions match TRBD1. The germline V gene encodes CDR1 MNHEY and CDR2 SMNVEV (reference sequence). With V trimmed by 5 bases and J by 4 bases, 4 bases remained unmatched. This CDR3 has 14 residues. CDR3 DNA sequence: TGTGCCAGCAGTCCGGACAGGGGGTTCTATGGCTACACCTTC. Translation gives CASSPDRGFYGYTF.

This chain joins TRBV25-1 and TRBJ2-3, with no clear D. This CDR3 spans 17 amino acids. The V end lost 0 bases, the J end lost 1 base, and 14 bases lay between the germline ends. Germline-derived CDR1 and CDR2 are MGHDK and SYGVNS. The CDR3 bases are TGTGCCAGCAGTGAATATCCCCCAAGAGACGGCACAGATACGCAGTATTTT. Translating it yields CASSEYPPRDGTDTQYF.

This clone was seen a single time. This rearrangement joins TRBV7-8 to TRBJ1-2; weak D call: TRBD1 (5 bases). V lost 2 bases and J 4 bases, leaving 17 bases between the germline ends. The CDR3 is 16 amino acids. Germline V lookup: CDR1 SGHVS, CDR2 FQNEAQ. CDR3 sequence: CASSLSGQPGRYGYTF. The CDR3, as DNA: TGTGCCAGCAGCTTATCGGGGCAGCCGGGGCGCTATGGCTACACCTTC.

The rearrangement uses TRBV27 and TRBJ2-7, with TRBD2 as a possible D gene (6 bases). There are 14 residues in the CDR3. In germline, CDR1 is MNHEY, CDR2 SMNVEV (reference sequence). Trimming took off 2 bases at V and 6 bases at J, with 14 bases between the two ends. CDR3 DNA sequence: TGTGCCAGCAGTTTAGGGGTGGGAGGACTCGAGCAGTACTTC. It codes for CASSLGVGGLEQYF.

The rearrangement uses TRBV7-8 and TRBJ2-3; D remains ambiguous. Per germline, CDR1 SGHVS and CDR2 FQNEAQ. V was cut by 2 bases and J by 1 base, with 10 bases left in between. The CDR3 has 15 amino acids. The CDR3 spells CASSLIGGGTDTQYF. The CDR3 nucleotides are TGTGCCAGCAGCTTAATCGGCGGAGGCACAGATACGCAGTATTTT.

This clone was picked up one time. V and J are TRBV27 and TRBJ2-5; TRBD2 aligns across 7 bases. The germline V gene encodes CDR1 MNHEY and CDR2 SMNVEV (reference sequence). The CDR3 is 15 amino acids. Trimming removed 1 base from V and 3 bases from J; junction bases left unmatched: 5. CDR3 sequence (DNA): TGTGCCAGCAGTTTATGGAGCGGGGATAAAGAGACCCAGTACTTC. It codes for CASSLWSGDKETQYF.

The chain joins TRBV5-5 to TRBJ1-1; TRBD1 matches at 7 bases. V was pared by 3 bases and J by 0 bases, with 8 bases of the junction left unmatched. The CDR3 covers 16 residues. Germline CDR1 and CDR2: SGHKS and YYEKEE (reference sequence). CDR3 in amino acids: CASSYTDRVVNTEAFF. CDR3 bases: TGTGCCAGCAGCTACACCGACAGGGTGGTGAACACTGAAGCTTTCTTT. Drawing the rest from reference TRBV5-5 and TRBJ1-1, the complete variable domain is DAGVTQSPTHLIKTRGQQVTLRCSPISGHKSVSWYQQVLGQGPQFIFQYYEKEERGRGNFPDRFSARQFPNYSSELNVNALLLGDSALYLCASSYTDRVVNTEAFFGQGTRLTVV.

The gene calls are TRBV7-9 and TRBJ2-7; the D gene is possibly TRBD1 (5 bases). V lost 5 bases and J lost 9, with 14 bases in between. Germline loops: CDR1 SEHNR, CDR2 FQNEAQ (reference sequence). The CDR3 spans 12 residues. The CDR3 DNA is TGTGCCAGCAGCCGTGCCACAGGCGTGCAGTACTTC. Protein: CASSRATGVQYF.

The J gene is TRBJ2-7, the V gene TRBV6-1; D gene uncertain. The V end was cut by 1 base, the J end by 0 bases, with 10 bases between. The CDR3 contains 15 residues. Germline CDR1 is MNHNS and CDR2 is SASEGT. The CDR3 DNA is TGTGCCAGCAGTGAAGTGTTAGAGAGCTCCTACGAGCAGTACTTC. Translation gives CASSEVLESSYEQYF.

The chain carries TRBV5-1 and TRBJ2-5; no clear D gene. There are 11 residues in the CDR3. The V gene's germline CDR1 is SGHRS and CDR2 YFSETQ. Trimming cost V 6 bases and J 5 bases, with 8 bases left between them. The CDR3: CASKWQETQYF. The CDR3 coding sequence is TGCGCCAGCAAATGGCAGGAGACCCAGTACTTC.

This clone was counted once. The chain recombines TRBV19 with TRBJ2-7; perhaps D is TRBD1 or TRBD2 (5 bases each). Germline V gene lookup returns CDR1 LNHDA and CDR2 SQIVND (reference sequence). The V end was cut by 2 bases, the J end by 1 base, with 9 bases between. The CDR3 runs to 14 residues. The CDR3 spells CASSINGGSYEQYF. In DNA, the CDR3 is TGTGCCAGTAGTATAAATGGGGGTTCCTACGAGCAGTACTTC.

V usage is TRBV11-2 and J usage is TRBJ1-1, with D perhaps TRBD1 (6 bases). V lost 2 bases and J 5 bases, leaving 15 bases between the germline ends. The CDR3 length is 15 residues. CDR1 and CDR2 from the germline V gene are SGHAT and FQNNGV. In DNA form, the CDR3 reads TGTGCCAGCAGCTTATGGGACATCGAGGGGACTGAAGCTTTCTTT. It encodes CASSLWDIEGTEAFF. The full variable domain, its missing parts supplied by reference TRBV11-2 and TRBJ1-1, is EAGVAQSPRYKIIEKRQSVAFWCNPISGHATLYWYQQILGQGPKLLIQFQNNGVVDDSQLPKDRFSAERLKGVDSTLKIQPAKLEDSAVYLCASSLWDIEGTEAFFGQGTRLTVV.

This chain connects TRBV7-8 to TRBJ2-2, with 12 bases that match TRBD1. CDR1 and CDR2 from the germline V gene are SGHVS and FQNEAQ. The ends lost 0 bases at V and 4 bases at J; junction bases unmatched: 18. CDR3 length: 22 residues. This CDR3 is CASSLAVRVEGQGAPGTGELFF. The CDR3 DNA is TGTGCCAGCAGCTTAGCGGTTCGGGTTGAGGGACAGGGGGCACCGGGCACCGGGGAGCTGTTTTTT.

Worth noting for this clone: This CDR3 is also generated by other DNA sequences in the sample. The chain links TRBV5-1 to TRBJ2-7; 7 nucleotides align to TRBD1. In germline, CDR1 is SGHRS, CDR2 YFSETQ. The CDR3 covers 17 residues. V lost 0 bases to trimming and J lost 0 bases; unmatched junction nucleotides: 9. CDR3 in DNA: TGCGCCAGCAGCTTGGTCAGTAGGGCAGGGGGCTCCTACGAGCAGTACTTC. Its translation is CASSLVSRAGGSYEQYF.

V is TRBV13 and J is TRBJ2-7; perhaps TRBD2 as D (7 bases). This CDR3 region has 15 residues. V dropped 5 bases and J dropped 5 bases, with 19 bases sitting between them. Germline V gene sequence: CDR1 PRHDT, CDR2 FYEKMQ (reference sequence). CDR3 DNA: TGTGCCAGCAGCAGCGTGGGGGCGGGAGAAAACGAGCAGTACTTC. Translating gives CASSSVGAGENEQYF.

V gene TRBV5-1 combines with J gene TRBJ2-7; D gene ambiguous. Germline V CDR1 and CDR2: SGHRS, YFSETQ. The CDR3 covers 11 residues. V gave up 3 bases and J gave up 7 bases, with 8 bases separating them. As DNA, the CDR3 is TGCGCCAGCAGCTCCGTGTCGGAGCAGTACTTC. Translation: CASSSVSEQYF.

The rearrangement uses TRBV11-2 and TRBJ2-7; 9 nucleotides align to TRBD1. The V and J ends lost 5 bases and 5 bases, in that order; junction bases with no gene match: 4. The CDR3 totals 13 residues. Germline lookup yields CDR1 SGHAT and CDR2 FQNNGV. CDR3 sequence (DNA): TGTGCCAGCAGCACTCGGACAGGGGACGAGCAGTACTTC. Encoded protein: CASSTRTGDEQYF.

This chain joins TRBV25-1 and TRBJ2-5, with 7 bases matching TRBD1. The germline V gene encodes CDR1 MGHDK and CDR2 SYGVNS. The CDR3 is 16 residues long. With V trimmed by 6 bases and J by 3 bases, 13 bases remained unmatched. CDR3 sequence: CASRGYQQGIEETQYF. The CDR3 coding sequence is TGTGCCAGCAGGGGTTACCAACAGGGGATCGAAGAGACCCAGTACTTC.

This sequence joins TRBV19 and TRBJ1-1; 7 positions agree with TRBD1. The length of the CDR3 is 13 residues. After removal of 10 bases from V and 4 bases from J, the junction contained 9 bases not matched to a gene. Germline lookup yields CDR1 LNHDA and CDR2 SQIVND (reference sequence). The CDR3 region is CAIRQGLSTEAFF. CDR3 nucleotides: TGTGCCATTCGACAGGGACTTAGCACTGAAGCTTTCTTT. The full variable domain, with the rest looked up from reference TRBV19 and TRBJ1-1, is DGGITQSPKYLFRKEGQNVTLSCEQNLNHDAMYWYRQDPGQGLRLIYYSQIVNDFQKGDIAEGYSVSREKKESFPLTVTSAQKNPTAFYLCAIRQGLSTEAFFGQGTRLTVV.

V is TRBV27 and J is TRBJ1-5; unclear D gene. V shed 7 bases and J shed 13 bases, with 17 bases lying between them. Germline CDR1 is MNHEY and CDR2 is SMNVEV (reference sequence). The CDR3 has 12 amino acids. CDR3 residues: CASNDRNGVQHF. The CDR3 coding sequence is TGTGCCAGCAATGATCGCAATGGGGTACAGCATTTT.

The chain employs TRBV5-4 and TRBJ2-2; 7 bases match TRBD1. The CDR3 consists of 16 residues. Germline V gene data show CDR1 as SGHNT and CDR2 as YYREEE (reference sequence). Trimming removed 3 bases from V and 2 bases from J; junction bases left unmatched: 7. The DNA of the CDR3 is TGTGCCAGCAGCTCCCCCGGGACAGTTAACACCGGGGAGCTGTTTTTT. It is translated as CASSSPGTVNTGELFF. Variable domain in full (rest from reference TRBV5-4 and TRBJ2-2): ETGVTQSPTHLIKTRGQQVTLRCSSQSGHNTVSWYQQALGQGPQFIFQYYREEENGRGNFPPRFSGLQFPNYSSELNVNALELDDSALYLCASSSPGTVNTGELFFGEGSRLTVL.